Following are 25 T cell receptor beta chains from one sample sequenced in a study of cytomegalovirus exposure and HLA in healthy donors. The primer mix had 60 Vbeta and 13 Jbeta primers. Only in-frame clones appear in the TCRdb table, and some are missing; sequencing was by immunoSEQ multiplex PCR. The table records approximately 150,000 clones, 60% to 80% of them present only once. Source material: PBMCs. The origin of the receptors is a male donor in good health and CMV-seronegative.

DNA for the CDR3: TGTGCCAGCAGCCTTAATAGACAGGGGGCGACTAGTGGCTACACCTTC. Its protein product is CASSLNRQGATSGYTF. The rearrangement uses TRBV7-2 and TRBJ1-2, with 10 bases fitting TRBD1. The CDR3 runs to 16 residues. V dropped 5 bases and J dropped 7; count of bases not matched to a gene: 13. In germline, CDR1 is SGHTA, CDR2 FQGNSA.

The J gene is TRBJ2-5, the V gene TRBV9, with D tentatively TRBD2 (5 bases). Trimming stripped 0 bases from V and 5 bases from J, with 14 bases between. This CDR3 spans 15 amino acids. Germline assignment: CDR1 SGDLS and CDR2 YYNGEE. Written as DNA, the CDR3 is TGTGCCAGCAGCGTAGGAGACGGGGTTAGGGAGACCCAGTACTTC. As protein: CASSVGDGVRETQYF.

The chain uses TRBV5-6 and TRBJ2-7, with D possibly matching TRBD1 (5 bases). Trimming removed 4 bases from V and 2 bases from J, with 16 bases in between. The CDR3 covers 15 residues. The germline gives CDR1 SGHDT, CDR2 YYEEEE. The CDR3 DNA sequence: TGTGCCAGCAGCCCCCGCTCAGGGCCCGCCTACGAGCAGTACTTC. Residues: CASSPRSGPAYEQYF.

V and J are TRBV7-2 and TRBJ2-5; a possible D gene is TRBD1 (6 bases). CDR3 length: 14 residues. V shed 4 bases and J shed 5 bases, with 14 bases lying between them. In germline, CDR1 is SGHTA, CDR2 FQGNSA. The CDR3 DNA follows: TGTGCCAGCAGCTCCCCAACAGGGCTGGAGACCCAGTACTTC. Amino acid sequence: CASSSPTGLETQYF.

The rearrangement links TRBV21-1 to TRBJ2-7; TRBD1 is the table's D call, not checked against the DNA. TRBV21-1 is shown as a pseudogene. The CDR3 length is 11 residues. CDR3 nucleotide sequence: TGTGCCAGCAGCAAACACTACGAGCAGTACTTC. Translation gives CASSKHYEQYF.

The chain joins TRBV19 to TRBJ2-1, with a tentative D call TRBD1 (5 bases). This CDR3 has 14 residues. CDR1 LNHDA and CDR2 SQIVND come from the germline V gene (reference sequence). V lost 3 bases to trimming and J lost 3 bases, with 9 bases between them. The CDR3: CASSMWQGYNEQFF. CDR3 sequence (DNA): TGTGCCAGTAGTATGTGGCAGGGCTACAATGAGCAGTTCTTC.

V usage is TRBV10-3 and J usage is TRBJ2-7; TRBD1 agrees at 7 bases. The V segment lost 5 bases and the J segment 7 bases; nucleotides outside the gene matches: 2. CDR3 length: 11 residues. CDR1 ENHRY and CDR2 SYGVKD come from the germline V gene. The CDR3 nucleotides read TGTGCCATCAGTCCGGACAGGGAGCAGTACTTC. It translates to CAISPDREQYF.

The chain couples TRBV2 to TRBJ2-2, with 12 bases lining up with TRBD2. Germline CDR1 and CDR2: SNHLY and FYNNEI. Trimming cost V 3 bases and J 7 bases; bases outside gene matches: 6. The CDR3 runs to 16 residues. For the CDR3, the DNA is TGTGCCAGCAGTGAGATGACTAGCGGGAGTAACGGGGAGCTGTTTTTT. This translates into CASSEMTSGSNGELFF.

The chain has TRBV30 and TRBJ2-1, with unresolved D. Trimming cost V 4 bases and J 2 bases, with 6 bases left between them. The V gene's germline CDR1 is GTSNPN and CDR2 SVGIG (reference sequence). CDR3 length equals 12 residues. The CDR3 DNA reads as TGTGCCTGGACTTCCCCCTACAATGAGCAGTTCTTC. Encoded protein: CAWTSPYNEQFF. The full variable domain, completed using reference TRBV30 and TRBJ2-1, is SQTIHQWPATLVQPVGSPLSLECTVEGTSNPNLYWYRQAAGRGLQLLFYSVGIGQISSEVPQNLSASRPQDRQFILSSKKLLLSDSGFYLCAWTSPYNEQFFGPGTRLTVL.

V and J are TRBV7-6 and TRBJ1-6; weak D call: TRBD1 (5 bases). Trimming pared 7 bases from V and 7 bases from J, leaving 14 bases between. CDR3 length equals 14 residues. Germline CDR1 and CDR2: SGHVS and FNYEAQ. In DNA form, the CDR3 reads TGTGCCAGCACCGGAGGGGATAGGAATTCACCCCTCCACTTT. Amino acids: CASTGGDRNSPLHF.

This rearrangement joins TRBV30 to TRBJ2-5; 9 nucleotides align to TRBD1. V lost 3 bases to trimming and J lost 4 bases; unmatched junction nucleotides: 9. Germline values: CDR1 GTSNPN, CDR2 SVGIG (reference sequence). The CDR3 length is 15 residues. In DNA form, the CDR3 reads TGTGCCTGGAGGATGAAGGACAGGGGACGAGAGACCCAGTACTTC. Translating gives CAWRMKDRGRETQYF.

The chain recombines TRBV27 with TRBJ1-1, with no clear D. CDR1 MNHEY and CDR2 SMNVEV come from the germline V gene (reference sequence). Trimming removed 0 bases from V and 1 base from J, with 9 bases in between. The CDR3 is 15 residues long. The DNA of the CDR3 is TGTGCCAGCAGTTTATCCCTTCACGGGAACACTGAAGCTTTCTTT. Protein product: CASSLSLHGNTEAFF.

The rearrangement joins TRBV7-3 to TRBJ1-6; D call uncertain. CDR1 SGHTA and CDR2 FQGTGA come from the germline V gene. The germline V and J ends were trimmed by 2 bases and 0 bases, with 11 bases remaining between them. This CDR3 spans 17 amino acids. CDR3: CASSLQAQSSYNSPLHF. CDR3 sequence (DNA): TGTGCCAGCAGCTTACAGGCCCAGAGCTCCTATAATTCACCCCTCCACTTT.

In the case of this clone: Additional DNA sequences in this sample encode the identical CDR3. The chain combines TRBV5-1 with TRBJ1-2; weak D call: TRBD1 (6 bases). Germline V gene lookup returns CDR1 SGHRS and CDR2 YFSETQ. CDR3 length: 11 amino acids. V gave up 10 bases and J gave up 4 bases, with 11 bases separating them. CDR3 DNA: TGCGCCGATGGACAGAGCTATGGCTACACCTTC. It yields the protein CADGQSYGYTF.

This clone was seen more than once but under ten times. The chain links TRBV19 to TRBJ2-3; 10 nucleotides align to TRBD1. The CDR3 sequence is 16 residues long. CDR1 is LNHDA, CDR2 SQIVND, per germline (reference sequence). Trimming at V came to 5 bases and at J to 2 bases, leaving 7 bases not matched to a gene. The CDR3 reads CASSYRTGGYTDTQYF. In DNA, the CDR3 is TGTGCCAGTAGTTACCGGACAGGGGGATACACAGATACGCAGTATTTT.

This clone was counted once. The genes are TRBV6-5 and TRBJ2-1, with 12 bases fitting TRBD2. The V and J ends lost 6 bases and 7 bases, in that order; junction bases with no gene match: 7. Germline V gene sequence: CDR1 MNHEY, CDR2 SVGAGI. The CDR3 extends over 15 amino acids. This CDR3 reads CASSTTSGGSNEQFF. As DNA, the CDR3 is TGTGCCAGCAGCACCACTAGCGGGGGGTCGAATGAGCAGTTCTTC.

V is TRBV14 and J is TRBJ2-1; 7 bases line up with TRBD2. The V gene end was trimmed by 4 bases and the J gene end by 9 bases; junction bases not matched to a gene: 18. Germline V gene lookup returns CDR1 SGHDN and CDR2 FVKESK. This CDR3 spans 17 amino acids. This CDR3 is CASSRTLAAQTGSEQFF. CDR3 DNA: TGTGCCAGCAGCCGTACTCTAGCGGCCCAAACGGGGAGTGAGCAGTTCTTC.

The chain has TRBV30 and TRBJ1-5; D is unresolved. The V end lost 4 bases, the J end lost 0 bases, and 7 bases lay between the germline ends. Germline CDR1 reads GTSNPN; CDR2 reads SVGIG (reference sequence). The CDR3 sequence is 13 residues long. The CDR3 sequence: CAWNADSNQPQHF. CDR3 sequence (DNA): TGTGCCTGGAATGCAGATAGCAATCAGCCCCAGCATTTT.

The chain joins TRBV19 to TRBJ2-7; D call uncertain. Germline CDR1 is LNHDA and CDR2 is SQIVND (reference sequence). The CDR3 loop spans 12 amino acids. V lost 5 bases to trimming and J lost 0 bases, with 5 bases between them. CDR3 amino acids: CASSPYSYEQYF. The CDR3 region has the DNA TGTGCCAGTAGTCCCTACTCCTACGAGCAGTACTTC.

The V and J genes are TRBV9 and TRBJ2-3; 8 bases are shared with TRBD1. V was clipped by 3 bases and J by 6 bases; unmatched bases: 6. The CDR3 spans 14 residues. CDR1 is SGDLS, CDR2 YYNGEE, per germline. The CDR3 here is CASSAGGVVDTQYF. The CDR3 bases are TGTGCCAGCAGCGCAGGGGGCGTGGTGGATACGCAGTATTTT.

V is TRBV19 and J is TRBJ1-6; D is ambiguous. V lost 6 bases and J lost 8, with 23 bases in between. This CDR3 region has 17 residues. CDR1 is LNHDA and CDR2 is SQIVND in the germline V gene (reference sequence). The CDR3 DNA is TGTGCCAGTAGCTCTCGAGGGCGACTAACACAAGATTCACCCCTCCACTTT. Amino acid sequence: CASSSRGRLTQDSPLHF. Looking up the rest from reference TRBV19 and TRBJ1-6 gives the full variable domain: DGGITQSPKYLFRKEGQNVTLSCEQNLNHDAMYWYRQDPGQGLRLIYYSQIVNDFQKGDIAEGYSVSREKKESFPLTVTSAQKNPTAFYLCASSSRGRLTQDSPLHFGNGTRLTVT.

The chain carries TRBV5-1 and TRBJ2-7; 11 positions agree with TRBD1. CDR1 SGHRS and CDR2 YFSETQ come from the germline V gene. The CDR3 is made up of 15 amino acids. J lost 3 bases, V lost 0 bases, and 2 bases had no gene match. The CDR3 DNA follows: TGCGCCAGCAGCTTGGGGACAGGGGGCGGCTACGAGCAGTACTTC. Protein: CASSLGTGGGYEQYF. The whole variable domain, remainder taken from reference TRBV5-1 and TRBJ2-7, is KAGVTQTPRYLIKTRGQQVTLSCSPISGHRSVSWYQQTPGQGLQFLFEYFSETQRNKGNFPGRFSGRQFSNSRSEMNVSTLELGDSALYLCASSLGTGGGYEQYFGPGTRLTVT.

This rearrangement joins TRBV18 to TRBJ2-5, with 8 bases identical to TRBD2. Trimming at V came to 3 bases and at J to 0 bases, leaving 6 bases not matched to a gene. This CDR3 contains 16 residues. CDR1 is KGHSH, CDR2 LQKENI, per germline. Here the CDR3 DNA reads TGTGCCAGCTCACCTGGTAGCGGGACTTACCAAGAGACCCAGTACTTC. Protein product: CASSPGSGTYQETQYF.

This clone was counted between two and nine times. The chain recombines TRBV11-3 with TRBJ2-7, with 12 nucleotides matching TRBD2. The CDR3 length is 15 residues. CDR1 and CDR2 from the germline V gene are SGHNT and YENEEA. V lost 5 bases to trimming and J lost 2 bases; unmatched junction nucleotides: 4. This chain's CDR3 is CASSLTSGGPYEQYF. The CDR3 region has the DNA TGTGCCAGCAGCCTAACTAGCGGGGGGCCCTACGAGCAGTACTTC.

V is TRBV6-5 and J is TRBJ2-7; 9 bases are shared with TRBD1. The V segment lost 5 bases and the J segment 3 bases; nucleotides outside the gene matches: 5. CDR1 MNHEY and CDR2 SVGAGI come from the germline V gene. CDR3 length: 14 amino acids. CDR3 nucleotides: TGTGCCAGCAGTCCGGGACAGGGCATCTACGAGCAGTACTTC. The encoded protein is CASSPGQGIYEQYF.